This TCR beta chain was captured in a study of neurological immune-mediated disorders. Study-wide results and caveats: None of the CDR3 amino acid sequences of expanded clones were shared across subjects, and this suggested private repertoires in all groups. HTLV-1-associated myelopathy ranked highest for TCR clonal expansion and multiple sclerosis lowest, beneath healthy controls.

Looked up from germline, CDR1 is DFQATT and CDR2 is SNEGSKA (reference sequence). There are 14 residues in the CDR3. J lost 5 bases, V lost 5 bases, and 7 bases had no gene match. Libraries used 2 million unsorted PBMCs kept frozen in RNAlater. This clonotype has at least ten counts. Its matching antigen is unknown. It was by 5'RACE with 10-nucleotide random UMIs that the cDNA was made. Using its own MiXCR run on the 5' RACE reads, TCRdb lists one record per CDR3 protein. The sample holds approximately 50,000 distinct CDR3 sequences; about a tenth are singletons and the top ten take approximately 5%. Specimen: PBMCs. This sequence joins TRBV20-1 and TRBJ2-3; 10 nucleotides match TRBD2. The source of this sequence is a man between 65 and 80 years old with HTLV-1-associated myelopathy (HAM/TSP). The CDR3 DNA sequence: TGCAGTGCTCCTAGCGGGAGTATAATAGATACGCAGTATTTT. This gives the protein CSAPSGSIIDTQYF.